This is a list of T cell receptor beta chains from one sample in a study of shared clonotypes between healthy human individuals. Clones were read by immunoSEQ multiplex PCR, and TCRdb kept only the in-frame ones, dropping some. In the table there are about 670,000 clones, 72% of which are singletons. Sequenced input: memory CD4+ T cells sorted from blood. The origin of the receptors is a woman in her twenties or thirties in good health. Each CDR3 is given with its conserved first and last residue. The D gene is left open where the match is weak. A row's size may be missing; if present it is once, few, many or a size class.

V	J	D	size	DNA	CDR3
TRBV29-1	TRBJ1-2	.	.	TGCAGCGTTGTTGTAGGGGAGAGCTATGGCTACACCTTC	CSVVVGESYGYTF
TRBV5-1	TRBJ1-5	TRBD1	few	TGCGCCAGCAGCTTTACAGGGGGCTTGTACCAGCCCCAGCATTTT	CASSFTGGLYQPQHF
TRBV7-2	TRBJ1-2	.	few	TGTGCCAGCAGCTTTGACACCTTAGGTTATGGCTACACCTTC	CASSFDTLGYGYTF
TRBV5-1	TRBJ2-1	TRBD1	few	TGCGCCAGCAGCGTAGACAGGGTCTCCTACAATGAGCAGTTCTTC	CASSVDRVSYNEQFF
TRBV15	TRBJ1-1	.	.	TGTGCCACCAGCAGAGATCAGGGAACTGAAGCTTTCTTT	CATSRDQGTEAFF
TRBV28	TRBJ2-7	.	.	TGTGCCAGCAGTACCCTCGGGGGGCGGCAGTACTTC	CASSTLGGRQYF
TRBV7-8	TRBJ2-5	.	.	TGTGCCAGCAGCTTAACAAGATTCTCGGAGACCCAGTACTTC	CASSLTRFSETQYF
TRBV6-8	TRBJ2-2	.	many	TGTGCCAGCACCCGTTTGCTTAATGCAGGCGGCACCGGGGAGCTGTTTTTT	CASTRLLNAGGTGELFF
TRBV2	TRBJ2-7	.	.	TGTGCCAGCAGACGCCCAGGGGGGAGGGGTGAGCAGTACTTC	CASRRPGGRGEQYF
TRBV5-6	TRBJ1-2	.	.	TGTGCCAGCAGCTTGTGGCCTGTAAGGGATTATAACTATGGCTACACCTTC	CASSLWPVRDYNYGYTF
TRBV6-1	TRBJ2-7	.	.	TGTGCCAGCAGTGAAATGGAGGGGGAGCAGTACTTC	CASSEMEGEQYF
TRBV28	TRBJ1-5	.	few	TGTGCCAGCAGTGTAAGACATTGGGGAGGGCTCTTT	CASSVRHWGGLF
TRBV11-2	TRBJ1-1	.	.	TGTGCCAGCAGCTTAGATGGGATCCCGAACACTGAAGCTTTCTTT	CASSLDGIPNTEAFF
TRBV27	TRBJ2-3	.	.	TGTGCCAGCAGTGTATCAGATACGCAGTATTTT	CASSVSDTQYF
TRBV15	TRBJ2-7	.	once	TGTGCCACCAGCAGAGATTTTTACGAGCAGTACTTC	CATSRDFYEQYF
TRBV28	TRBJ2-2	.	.	TGTGCCAGCATAAAAAACAGGGCACTCGGGGAGCTGTTTTTT	CASIKNRALGELFF
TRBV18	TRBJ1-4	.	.	TGTGCCAGCTCACCAGGTGGGAATGAAAAACTGTTTTTT	CASSPGGNEKLFF
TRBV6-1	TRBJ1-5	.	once	TGTGCCAGCACCCGAGACAGTTTAAATCAGCCCCAGCATTTT	CASTRDSLNQPQHF
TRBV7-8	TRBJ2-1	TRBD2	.	TGTGCCAGCAGCTTAGCGGCTCTTTATAGCGGGTTGTACAATGAGCAGTTCTTC	CASSLAALYSGLYNEQFF
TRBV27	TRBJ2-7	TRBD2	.	TGTGCCAGCAGCTATGCCGACGGGAGGGCCTACGAGCAGTACTTC	CASSYADGRAYEQYF
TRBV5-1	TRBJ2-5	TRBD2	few	TGCGCCAGCAGCTTGACTAGCGGGAACCAAGAGACCCAGTACTTC	CASSLTSGNQETQYF
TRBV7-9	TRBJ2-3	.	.	TGTGCCAGCTCACTCAGATCAAGCGGAGCCCGCACAGATACGCAGTATTTT	CASSLRSSGARTDTQYF
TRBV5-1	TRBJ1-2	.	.	TGCGCCAGCAGCTTGGACGTGTCTGGCTACACCTTC	CASSLDVSGYTF
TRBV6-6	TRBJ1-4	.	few	TGTGCCAGCAGTTCCGGCGTGGGGGGCGATGAAAAACTGTTTTTT	CASSSGVGGDEKLFF
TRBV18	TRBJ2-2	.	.	TGTGCCAGCTCACCACCCGGCCTTCCCGCGAACACCGGGGAGCTGTTTTTT	CASSPPGLPANTGELFF
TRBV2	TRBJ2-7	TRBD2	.	TGTGCCAGTTCTAGCGGGAGCCCCGAGCAGTACTTC	CASSSGSPEQYF
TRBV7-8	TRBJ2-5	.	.	TGTGCCAGCAGCCTACGCAGATTCCAAGAGACCCAGTACTTC	CASSLRRFQETQYF
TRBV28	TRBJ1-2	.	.	TGTGCCAGCAGTTTTGTGGGGACGGTGACTAGGAGCTACACCTTC	CASSFVGTVTRSYTF
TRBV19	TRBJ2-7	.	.	TGTGCCAGTAGTAATGGGGGGCAAACCTACGAGCAGTACTTC	CASSNGGQTYEQYF
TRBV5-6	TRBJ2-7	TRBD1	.	TGTGCCAGCAGCTTGGGACAGGGCCGCTACGAGCAGTACTTC	CASSLGQGRYEQYF
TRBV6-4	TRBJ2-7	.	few	TGTGCCAGCAATAGTGTCCCCTACGAGCAGTACTTC	CASNSVPYEQYF
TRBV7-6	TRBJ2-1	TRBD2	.	TGTGCCAGCAGCTCCAGCGGGAACATCTACAATGAGCAGTTCTTC	CASSSSGNIYNEQFF
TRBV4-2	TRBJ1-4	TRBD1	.	TGTGCCAGCAGCCAAGAAGGGACAGGGGACTTACCTTCGGAAAAACTGTTTTTT	CASSQEGTGDLPSEKLFF
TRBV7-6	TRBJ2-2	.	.	TGTGCCAGCAGCTTTGGGGGTACGAACGTCGGGGAGCTGTTTTTT	CASSFGGTNVGELFF
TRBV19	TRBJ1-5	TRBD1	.	TGTGCCAGTAGTTCTCCGGGACAGGGACCCAATCAGCCCCAGCATTTT	CASSSPGQGPNQPQHF
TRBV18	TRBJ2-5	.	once	TGTGCCAGCTCACCGGGCAGTCAAGAGACCCAGTACTTC	CASSPGSQETQYF
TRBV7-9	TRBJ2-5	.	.	TGTGCCAGCAGCTTAGGGGGGACCCAGTACTTC	CASSLGGTQYF
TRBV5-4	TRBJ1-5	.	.	TGTGCCAGCAGCTTCGAGGGCAGCAATCAGCCCCAGCATTTT	CASSFEGSNQPQHF
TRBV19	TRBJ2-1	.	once	TGTGCCAGTAGTCCCCCCCGCGGAGAGAACAATGAGCAGTTCTTC	CASSPPRGENNEQFF
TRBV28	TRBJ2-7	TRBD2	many	TGTGCCAGCAGTCCCCGGATAGCGGGAGTCAACGAGCAGTACTTC	CASSPRIAGVNEQYF
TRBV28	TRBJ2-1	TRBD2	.	TGTGCCAGCAGTTCCATTACCCCGACTAGCGGGAGATTCTATGGCTCCTACAATGAGCAGTTCTTC	CASSSITPTSGRFYGSYNEQFF
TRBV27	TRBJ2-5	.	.	TGTGCCAGCAGTTTAGGGGGGACAGCTCCGCGGGCCCAGTACTTC	CASSLGGTAPRAQYF
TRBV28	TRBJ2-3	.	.	TGTGCCAGCAGTTTTTCCGGGACAAGCACAGATACGCAGTATTTT	CASSFSGTSTDTQYF
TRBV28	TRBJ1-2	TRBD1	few	TGTGCCAGCAGTGGCTCCGGGACAGGGTATGGCTACACCTTC	CASSGSGTGYGYTF
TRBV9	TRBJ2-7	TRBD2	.	TGTGCCAGCAGCGTGGGACTAGCGGGACCCGAGCAGTACTTC	CASSVGLAGPEQYF
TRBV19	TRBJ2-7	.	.	TGTGCCAGTAGCCCTTCTCGCTGGGAGCAGTACTTC	CASSPSRWEQYF
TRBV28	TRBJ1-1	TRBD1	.	TGTGCCAGCAGCGGTAGAGACAGGGCTGTATTTGAAGCTTTCTTT	CASSGRDRAVFEAFF
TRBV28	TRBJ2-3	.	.	TGTGCCAGCAGCCGGACTCCTTCTAGCACAGATACGCAGTATTTT	CASSRTPSSTDTQYF
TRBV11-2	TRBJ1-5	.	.	TGTGCCAGCAGCGAACAGGGTGAGGAGCCCCAGCATTTT	CASSEQGEEPQHF
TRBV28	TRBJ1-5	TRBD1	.	TGTGCCAGCAGTCCACGGGACAGGGGTGACAATCAGCCCCAGCATTTT	CASSPRDRGDNQPQHF
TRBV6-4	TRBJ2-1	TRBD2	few	TGTGCCAGCAGTGTGGGGACTAGGGGGACGGGTGAGCAGTTCTTC	CASSVGTRGTGEQFF
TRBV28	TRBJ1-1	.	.	TGTGCCAGCAGTTCAGGGCCAGTCACTGAAGCTTTCTTT	CASSSGPVTEAFF
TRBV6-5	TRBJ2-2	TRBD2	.	TGTGCCAGCAGTTACTCGGTAGGGAGGGCCGGGGAGCTGTTTTTT	CASSYSVGRAGELFF
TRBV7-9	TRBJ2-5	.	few	TGTGCCAGCAGCCTCTTATCTAGCTCGGAGACCCAGTACTTC	CASSLLSSSETQYF
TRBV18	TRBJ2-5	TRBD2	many	TGTGCCAGCTCACCCGGGACTAGAAAAGAGACCCAGTACTTC	CASSPGTRKETQYF
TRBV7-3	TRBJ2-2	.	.	TGTGCCAGCAGCACCCCCCCCGTGGGGGAGCTGTTTTTT	CASSTPPVGELFF
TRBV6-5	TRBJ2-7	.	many	TGTGCCAGCAGTCAGGGCCACGGGGACGAGCAGTACTTC	CASSQGHGDEQYF
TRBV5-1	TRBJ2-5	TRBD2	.	TGCGCCAGCAGCTTGCTAGCGGGAGGGCCGGGACAAGAGACCCAGTACTTC	CASSLLAGGPGQETQYF
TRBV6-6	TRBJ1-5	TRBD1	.	TGTGCCAGCAGTACCTTCGGACAGGGCAATCAGCCCCAGCATTTT	CASSTFGQGNQPQHF
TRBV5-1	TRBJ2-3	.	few	TGCGCCAGCAGCTTGACTGGGACCACCGGCGATACGCAGTATTTT	CASSLTGTTGDTQYF